The rows below give T cell receptor beta chains drawn from one sample of a study of T cells in localized non-small cell lung cancer. Assay used: immunoSEQ multiplex PCR; TCRdb lists only in-frame clones, some missing. Of roughly 1,400 clones listed, over 30% were seen once; the top ten hold about 6.3%. The source was lung tumor tissue, collected before any cancer treatment. Receptors originate from a female donor older than 55 with stage II lung adenocarcinoma. CDR3s include the opening cysteine and the closing phenylalanine or tryptophan. A D gene is named only where the DNA matches it firmly. Where a row states a size, it is once, few, many or the class of an expanded clone; other rows omit it.

V: TRBV6-4; J: TRBJ2-1; size: few; D: .; DNA: TGTGCCAGCTCAGGGCGGGAAGTCAATGAGCAGTTCTTC; CDR3: CASSGREVNEQFF
V: TRBV29-1; J: TRBJ2-3; size: .; D: TRBD1; DNA: TGCAGCGTGGAGACAGGGGCGGGAGATACGCAGTATTTT; CDR3: CSVETGAGDTQYF
V: TRBV19; J: TRBJ1-2; size: .; D: .; DNA: TGTGCCAGTAGTCGCGGGGGCGACTATGGCTACACCTTC; CDR3: CASSRGGDYGYTF
V: TRBV4-1; J: TRBJ2-6; size: few; D: .; DNA: TGCGCCAGCAGCCCTGTAGGTGATGGGGCCAACGTCCTGACTTTC; CDR3: CASSPVGDGANVLTF
V: TRBV15; J: TRBJ1-2; size: .; D: TRBD1; DNA: TGTGCCACCAGCAGAGTAGGACAGGGAAACTATGGCTACACCTTC; CDR3: CATSRVGQGNYGYTF
V: TRBV25-1; J: TRBJ2-3; size: .; D: .; DNA: TGTGCCAGCAGTAAGGACCAGACCACAGATACGCAGTATTTT; CDR3: CASSKDQTTDTQYF
V: TRBV15; J: TRBJ1-2; size: .; D: .; DNA: TGTGCCACCAGCCCGGGGGGAGGGATGAACTATGGCTACACCTTC; CDR3: CATSPGGGMNYGYTF
V: TRBV6-7; J: TRBJ2-7; size: .; D: TRBD2; DNA: TGTGCCAGCAGTTACCAACGCTCTATAGCGGGAAGCTCCTACGAGCAGTACTTC; CDR3: CASSYQRSIAGSSYEQYF
V: TRBV11-3; J: TRBJ1-5; size: few; D: .; DNA: TGTGCCAGCAGCTCCCGGGGGGCCTTTAGCAATCAGCCCCAGCATTTT; CDR3: CASSSRGAFSNQPQHF
V: TRBV11-3; J: TRBJ2-3; size: few; D: .; DNA: TGTGCCAGCAGCTCTCGACAAGCGGATGGAGATACGCAGTATTTT; CDR3: CASSSRQADGDTQYF
V: TRBV15; J: TRBJ2-1; size: few; D: .; DNA: TGTGCCACCAGCAGAGATCCTGGGGGCCTAATCAATGAGCAGTTCTTC; CDR3: CATSRDPGGLINEQFF